The 5 T cell receptor beta chains reported below all come from one sample, sequenced in a study of cytomegalovirus exposure and HLA in healthy donors. Use of 60 Vbeta and 13 Jbeta primers characterized the PCR. The data were produced by immunoSEQ multiplex PCR, yet TCRdb's version contains in-frame clones alone and is incomplete. The table includes some 160,000 clones, around four fifths detected once. Sample: PBMCs. These receptors were taken from a man younger than 30 in good health and CMV-seronegative.

The chain carries TRBV6-5 and TRBJ2-1, with 9 positions matching TRBD1. With V trimmed by 6 bases and J by 2 bases, 5 bases remained unmatched. Germline V lookup: CDR1 MNHEY, CDR2 SVGAGI. The CDR3 is 15 amino acids. CDR3 sequence reads: CASSSGQGTYNEQFF. The CDR3 DNA is TGTGCCAGCAGCTCCGGACAGGGGACCTACAATGAGCAGTTCTTC.

This clone was detected once. The rearrangement joins TRBV19 to TRBJ1-1; D is perhaps TRBD1 (5 bases). Trimming removed 3 bases at V and 4 bases at J, with 15 bases between. The CDR3 consists of 15 residues. In germline, CDR1 is LNHDA, CDR2 SQIVND (reference sequence). The CDR3, as DNA: TGTGCCAGTAGTATCGGCCAGGGATTTAGCACTGAAGCTTTCTTT. Translation gives CASSIGQGFSTEAFF.

The V and J genes are TRBV20-1 and TRBJ1-1; no definite D call. The CDR3 is made up of 11 amino acids. CDR1 is DFQATT, CDR2 SNEGSKA, per germline (reference sequence). Trimming took off 0 bases at V and 8 bases at J, with 7 bases between the two ends. As DNA, the CDR3 is TGCAGTGCTAGAGAGAGCCAAGAAGCTTTCTTT. Residues: CSARESQEAFF.

The count of this clone is one. V and J are TRBV5-6 and TRBJ1-6, with 8 bases fitting TRBD1. The CDR3 loop spans 14 amino acids. After removal of 0 bases from V and 7 bases from J, the junction contained 0 bases not matched to a gene. Germline V CDR1 and CDR2: SGHDT, YYEEEE. CDR3 nucleotides: TGTGCCAGCAGCTTGGGACAGGGGAATTCACCCCTCCACTTT. Translation gives CASSLGQGNSPLHF.

J is TRBJ2-5 and V is TRBV6-5; 9 nucleotides line up with TRBD1. V was clipped by 4 bases and J by 4 bases; unmatched bases: 10. Germline assignment: CDR1 MNHEY and CDR2 SVGAGI. The CDR3 extends over 16 amino acids. As DNA, the CDR3 is TGTGCCAGCAGTTGGGGTCGACAGGGGGTTTTAGAGACCCAGTACTTC. This encodes CASSWGRQGVLETQYF.